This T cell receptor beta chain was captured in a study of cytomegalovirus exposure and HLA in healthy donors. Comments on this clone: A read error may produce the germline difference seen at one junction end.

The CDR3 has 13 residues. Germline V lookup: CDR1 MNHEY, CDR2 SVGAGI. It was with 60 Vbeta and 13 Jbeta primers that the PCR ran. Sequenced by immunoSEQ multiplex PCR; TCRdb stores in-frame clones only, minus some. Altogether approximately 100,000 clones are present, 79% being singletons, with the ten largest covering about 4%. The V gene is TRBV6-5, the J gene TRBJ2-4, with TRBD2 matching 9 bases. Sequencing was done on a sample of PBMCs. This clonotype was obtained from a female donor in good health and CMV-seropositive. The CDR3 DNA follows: TGTGCCAGCGCACTAGCGGGCAAAAACAGTCAGTACTTC. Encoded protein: CASALAGKNSQYF.